This is a list of T cell receptor beta chains from one sample in a study of blood T cell repertoires in COVID-19. Using immunoSEQ multiplex PCR, the repertoire was profiled, and TCRdb retains in-frame clones only, with some absent. The profile shows about 98,000 clones, about 90% of them singletons. Sequenced material: peripheral blood. The receptors stem from a man between 70 and 80 years old with acute or convalescent COVID-19. CDR3s include the opening cysteine and the closing phenylalanine or tryptophan. Each record gives: J gene, V gene, D gene, clone size, CDR3 DNA, CDR3 protein. A D gene is named only where the DNA matches it firmly. Size tells how often a clone was seen (once, few, many) or the class of an expanded clone, and some rows leave it out.

j_call: TRBJ1-6
v_call: TRBV5-5
d_call: -
clone_size: -
cdr3_nt: TGTGCCAGCAGCTTGCTGCTGAGCTCCTATAATTCACCCCTCCACTTT
cdr3_aa: CASSLLLSSYNSPLHF

j_call: TRBJ1-2
v_call: TRBV5-1
d_call: -
clone_size: -
cdr3_nt: TGCGCCAGCAGCTTGCAGGCAGAGCCACAATCTAACTATGGCTACACCTTC
cdr3_aa: CASSLQAEPQSNYGYTF

j_call: TRBJ1-1
v_call: TRBV6-6
d_call: -
clone_size: -
cdr3_nt: TGTGCCAGCAGCCAGGAGGGGTCGGCGAACACTGAAGCTTTCTTT
cdr3_aa: CASSQEGSANTEAFF

j_call: TRBJ2-3
v_call: TRBV2
d_call: TRBD1
clone_size: -
cdr3_nt: TGTGCCAGCCGGGACAGGGGGATTGGGGCAGATACGCAGTATTTT
cdr3_aa: CASRDRGIGADTQYF

j_call: TRBJ2-3
v_call: TRBV1
d_call: -
clone_size: -
cdr3_nt: TGCACCAGCAGCCCAGTTGGGGCGGATACGCAGTATTTT
cdr3_aa: CTSSPVGADTQYF

j_call: TRBJ1-5
v_call: TRBV19
d_call: TRBD1
clone_size: -
cdr3_nt: TGTGCCAGTAGTATCTTCACGGGACAGGGGACAGGGAAGCCCCAGCATTTT
cdr3_aa: CASSIFTGQGTGKPQHF

j_call: TRBJ1-2
v_call: TRBV5-8
d_call: TRBD1
clone_size: -
cdr3_nt: TGTGCCAGCAGCTCCCGGGACAGGCAAGCGGGCTACACCTTC
cdr3_aa: CASSSRDRQAGYTF

j_call: TRBJ2-3
v_call: TRBV19
d_call: -
clone_size: -
cdr3_nt: TGTGCCAGTAGTCCACGGACTAGCACAGATACGCAGTATTTT
cdr3_aa: CASSPRTSTDTQYF

j_call: TRBJ1-5
v_call: TRBV5-1
d_call: -
clone_size: -
cdr3_nt: TGCGCCAGCAGCTTGGAGGTTGAACAGGTAGGCGATCAGCCCCAGCATTTT
cdr3_aa: CASSLEVEQVGDQPQHF

j_call: TRBJ2-1
v_call: TRBV4-2
d_call: TRBD2
clone_size: -
cdr3_nt: TGTGCCAGCAGCCCCGTGACTAGCGGGGTATTTTTAGGCGGTACCTCCTACAATGAGCAGTTCTTC
cdr3_aa: CASSPVTSGVFLGGTSYNEQFF

j_call: TRBJ1-6
v_call: TRBV19
d_call: -
clone_size: -
cdr3_nt: TGTGCCAGTAACGCTCGAGGGTCACCCCTCCACTTT
cdr3_aa: CASNARGSPLHF

j_call: TRBJ1-1
v_call: TRBV7-9
d_call: -
clone_size: few
cdr3_nt: TGTGCCAGCAGCGAGAGGACAGCGAACACTGAAGCTTTCTTT
cdr3_aa: CASSERTANTEAFF

j_call: TRBJ1-2
v_call: TRBV6-5
d_call: -
clone_size: -
cdr3_nt: TGTGCCAGCAGCACTTCGACAGGTGTTGGCTACACCTTC
cdr3_aa: CASSTSTGVGYTF

j_call: TRBJ2-5
v_call: TRBV5-1
d_call: TRBD2
clone_size: -
cdr3_nt: TGCGCCAGCAGCTCGGGGGGGAGTGCAGAGACCCAGTACTTC
cdr3_aa: CASSSGGSAETQYF

j_call: TRBJ1-2
v_call: TRBV19
d_call: -
clone_size: -
cdr3_nt: TGTGCCAGTAGTAGAACACCTACAGGCGCCGGCTATGGCTACACCTTC
cdr3_aa: CASSRTPTGAGYGYTF

j_call: TRBJ1-2
v_call: TRBV19
d_call: -
clone_size: -
cdr3_nt: TGTGCCAGTAGTATTGACAGCTATGGCTACACCTTC
cdr3_aa: CASSIDSYGYTF

j_call: TRBJ2-5
v_call: TRBV5-4
d_call: TRBD1
clone_size: -
cdr3_nt: TGTGCCAGCAGCTCACAGGCGACAGGGGTAGAGACCCAGTACTTC
cdr3_aa: CASSSQATGVETQYF

j_call: TRBJ2-7
v_call: TRBV6-5
d_call: TRBD1
clone_size: once
cdr3_nt: TGTGCCAGCAGTTTAGGACAGGGAGGCGAGCAGTACTTC
cdr3_aa: CASSLGQGGEQYF

j_call: TRBJ1-6
v_call: TRBV27
d_call: -
clone_size: -
cdr3_nt: TGTGCCAGCAGTTCCCGGTTTGGATCGGGGAATTCACCCCTCCACTTT
cdr3_aa: CASSSRFGSGNSPLHF

j_call: TRBJ2-7
v_call: TRBV7-9
d_call: -
clone_size: -
cdr3_nt: TGTGCCAGCAGCTTGGCAGGTAGCTCCTACGAGCAGTACTTC
cdr3_aa: CASSLAGSSYEQYF